This T cell receptor beta chain is drawn from a study of blood T cell repertoires in COVID-19. Study overall: Donors in the United States, Italy and Spain gave samples during acute or convalescent COVID-19.

The data were produced by immunoSEQ multiplex PCR, yet TCRdb's version contains in-frame clones alone and is incomplete. The sample yields fewer than 150,000 clones, roughly 88% seen once. The CDR3 sequence is 14 residues long. Germline CDR1 and CDR2: SGHTA and FQGNSA. V lost 4 bases to trimming and J lost 1 base, with 11 bases between them. The sample was peripheral blood. This sequence joins TRBV7-2 and TRBJ2-7, with D possibly being TRBD1 (5 bases). The TCR originated in a woman in her forties or fifties with active or convalescent COVID-19. CDR3 bases: TGTGCCAGCAGCTACACACAGGCGTCCTACGAGCAGTACTTC. Translating gives CASSYTQASYEQYF.